Following are 32 T cell receptor beta chains from one sample sequenced in a study of OX40 agonist ivuxolimab in advanced cancers. Data came from immunoSEQ multiplex PCR; TCRdb stores just in-frame clones and leaves some out. The sample has some 65,000 clones, roughly 87% seen once; the top ten hold about 2.7%. Sample: CD4+ or CD8+ T cells sorted from blood, taken in a trial of the OX40 agonist ivuxolimab. The receptors were gathered from an adult with an advanced solid tumor such as melanoma, head and neck, liver or kidney cancer.

The V call is TRBV30, the J call TRBJ2-7; D could derive from TRBD1 or TRBD2 (7 bases each). Trimming took off 0 bases at V and 7 bases at J, with 19 bases between the two ends. The V gene's germline CDR1 is GTSNPN and CDR2 SVGIG (reference sequence). The CDR3 is made up of 15 amino acids. The CDR3 DNA reads TGTGCCTGGAGTGTAAGGCAGGGGGGGAGGTGGGAGCAGTACTTC. This codes for CAWSVRQGGRWEQYF.

V gene TRBV7-6 combines with J gene TRBJ2-7, with D perhaps matching TRBD1 or TRBD2 (5 bases each). Germline V CDR1 and CDR2: SGHVS, FNYEAQ. The ends were cut back, 1 base at V and 3 bases at J, with 13 bases in the middle. This CDR3 comprises 15 residues. The CDR3 region is CASSLGGRGYYEQYF. CDR3 DNA: TGTGCCAGCAGCTTAGGGGGACGGGGTTACTACGAGCAGTACTTC.

This rearrangement joins TRBV11-1 to TRBJ1-6; D gene uncertain. Germline CDR1 and CDR2: SGHAT and FQDESV (reference sequence). This CDR3 has 16 amino acids. V lost 4 bases to trimming and J lost 1 base, with 11 bases between them. CDR3 sequence reads: CASSSTLDSYNSPLHF. The CDR3 DNA sequence: TGTGCCAGCAGCTCGACCCTGGATTCCTATAATTCACCCCTCCACTTT.

The chain combines TRBV7-2 with TRBJ2-3, with 9 positions matching TRBD1. The CDR3 consists of 15 residues. Germline CDR1 SGHTA, CDR2 FQGNSA. The trim removed 3 bases at V and 6 bases at J, leaving 7 bases unmatched. The DNA for the CDR3 is TGTGCCAGCAGCTTGGGGGACAGGGACCTGGATACGCAGTATTTT. It specifies CASSLGDRDLDTQYF.

This chain joins TRBV18 and TRBJ1-1; no clear D. The CDR3 is made up of 15 amino acids. The V end lost 0 bases, the J end lost 1 base, and 9 bases lay between the germline ends. Germline V gene data show CDR1 as KGHSH and CDR2 as LQKENI. The CDR3 loop reads CASSPPNDWNTEAFF. The CDR3 DNA reads as TGTGCCAGCTCACCACCGAACGATTGGAACACTGAAGCTTTCTTT.

The rearrangement uses TRBV18 and TRBJ1-1; possibly TRBD1 for D (5 bases). Germline V gene sequence: CDR1 KGHSH, CDR2 LQKENI. This CDR3 has 13 residues. The V end lost 4 bases, the J end lost 1 base, and 7 bases lay between the germline ends. The CDR3 coding sequence is TGTGCCAGCTCACTGGGGACGAACACTGAAGCTTTCTTT. It specifies CASSLGTNTEAFF.

This chain links TRBV19 with TRBJ1-2, with unresolved D. The CDR3 is 14 amino acids. Germline assignment: CDR1 LNHDA and CDR2 SQIVND (reference sequence). V lost 3 bases and J lost 7, with 15 bases in between. The CDR3 loop is CASSISAPNPGYTF. The CDR3, as DNA: TGTGCCAGTAGTATCTCGGCGCCAAACCCTGGCTACACCTTC.

The genes are TRBV28 and TRBJ2-7; 9 bases fit TRBD1. Germline V gene sequence: CDR1 MDHEN, CDR2 SYDVKM. This CDR3 has 14 amino acids. Unmatched junction bases numbered 4, after V lost 7 bases and J lost 0 bases. In nucleotides, the CDR3 is TGTGCCAGCAACGGACAGGGGCTCTCCTACGAGCAGTACTTC. This encodes CASNGQGLSYEQYF.

The chain employs TRBV6-5 and TRBJ2-7; 12 nucleotides match TRBD2. After removal of 5 bases from V and 4 bases from J, the junction contained 6 bases not matched to a gene. This CDR3 has 15 amino acids. Germline-derived CDR1 and CDR2 are MNHEY and SVGAGI. In DNA, the CDR3 is TGTGCCAGCAGTCCTCCGGGGACTAGCGGGTACGAGCAGTACTTC. This sequence encodes CASSPPGTSGYEQYF.

The chain combines TRBV6-5 with TRBJ1-4, with 8 bases identical to TRBD1. V was clipped by 6 bases and J by 5 bases; unmatched bases: 5. Germline CDR1 and CDR2: MNHEY and SVGAGI. This CDR3 is built from 14 residues. In DNA form, the CDR3 reads TGTGCCAGCAGACCTCGGACAGGGAATGAAAAACTGTTTTTT. Its protein is CASRPRTGNEKLFF.

This clone was observed once. The V and J genes are TRBV14 and TRBJ2-7, with D hard to call. V was pared by 4 bases and J by 5 bases, with 12 bases between. This CDR3 is 13 amino acids long. The germline gives CDR1 SGHDN, CDR2 FVKESK. Written as DNA, the CDR3 is TGTGCCAGCAGCCGGGCCCCGAAAAACGAGCAGTACTTC. This translates into CASSRAPKNEQYF.

The chain combines TRBV28 with TRBJ1-5; D might be TRBD1 (6 bases). The V and J ends lost 5 bases and 7 bases respectively, with 18 bases between them. Germline V gives CDR1 MDHEN, CDR2 SYDVKM. The CDR3 spans 15 residues. The chain's CDR3 is CASSPRQGLGQPQHF. The CDR3 DNA is TGTGCCAGCAGTCCCCGCCAGGGGTTAGGACAGCCCCAGCATTTT. Full variable domain (outside the CDR3, taken from reference TRBV28 and TRBJ1-5): DVKVTQSSRYLVKRTGEKVFLECVQDMDHENMFWYRQDPGLGLRLIYFSYDVKMKEKGDIPEGYSVSREKKERFSLILESASTNQTSMYLCASSPRQGLGQPQHFGDGTRLSIL.

V is TRBV18 and J is TRBJ1-4; 8 nucleotides line up with TRBD1. The CDR3 runs 15 residues. Trimming took 5 bases from V and 4 from J; bases not matched to a gene: 6. Germline CDR1 reads KGHSH; CDR2 reads LQKENI. CDR3 in amino acids: CASSSRQGNNEKLFF. Here the CDR3 DNA reads TGTGCCAGCTCATCCCGACAGGGGAATAATGAAAAACTGTTTTTT.

The V gene is TRBV19, the J gene TRBJ1-2, with D possibly being TRBD1 (5 bases). CDR3 length: 15 amino acids. The V gene lost 10 bases and the J gene lost 0 bases, with 18 bases spanning the gap. Germline CDR1 LNHDA, CDR2 SQIVND (reference sequence). The CDR3 DNA sequence: TGTGCCACCCTCCCCCGAGCGGGGCCTAACTATGGCTACACCTTC. Protein sequence: CATLPRAGPNYGYTF.

The chain joins TRBV2 to TRBJ2-7, with 12 bases fitting TRBD1. Germline CDR1 reads SNHLY; CDR2 reads FYNNEI. CDR3 length: 16 amino acids. J was trimmed by 3 bases and V by 5 bases; bases with no gene match: 8. CDR3 nucleotides: TGTGCCAGCAGTCAAACCGGGACAGGGGGCCGCTACGAGCAGTACTTC. Its translation is CASSQTGTGGRYEQYF.

V is TRBV4-1 and J is TRBJ2-3; 9 bases line up with TRBD2. V lost 1 base to trimming and J lost 6 bases; unmatched junction nucleotides: 5. Germline CDR1 reads MGHRA; CDR2 reads YSYEKL. CDR3 length equals 15 residues. The CDR3 DNA is TGCGCCAGCAGCCAAGGAGCGGGGGGTAGGGATACGCAGTATTTT. Encoded protein: CASSQGAGGRDTQYF.

The chain couples TRBV29-1 to TRBJ1-1; D is perhaps TRBD1 (5 bases). This CDR3 comprises 13 residues. With 1 base removed from V and 4 bases from J, the gap between germline ends came to 10 bases. Germline CDR1 and CDR2: SQVTM and ANQGSEA. Written as DNA, the CDR3 is TGCAGCGTTGAAGGGGGGGTTACCACTGAAGCTTTCTTT. It is translated as CSVEGGVTTEAFF.

The J gene is TRBJ1-1, the V gene TRBV9; 9 nucleotides agree with TRBD1. The CDR3 length is 15 residues. J gave up 11 bases and V 2 bases, and 13 bases lay outside the gene matches. Germline assignment: CDR1 SGDLS and CDR2 YYNGEE. Here the CDR3 DNA reads TGTGCCAGCAGCGTGGGGACAGGGACAGAACTGGGCGCTTTCTTT. Its protein product is CASSVGTGTELGAFF.

The chain joins TRBV28 to TRBJ2-7; the match to TRBD2 covers 15 bases. The germline CDR1 and CDR2 sequences are MDHEN and SYDVKM. The length of the CDR3 is 17 residues. Trimming at V came to 4 bases and at J to 5 bases, leaving 9 bases not matched to a gene. This CDR3 reads CASSSDGTSGRWDEQYF. The CDR3 nucleotides are TGTGCCAGCAGTTCCGATGGGACTAGCGGGAGGTGGGACGAGCAGTACTTC.

This rearrangement joins TRBV4-3 to TRBJ1-4; no clear D gene. The CDR3 totals 16 residues. Looked up from germline, CDR1 is LGHNA and CDR2 is YSLEER. Trimming left V 1 base short and J 6 bases short, with 15 bases between. The CDR3 is CASSQVSSGFDEKLFF. DNA for the CDR3: TGCGCCAGCAGCCAAGTATCGTCTGGGTTTGATGAAAAACTGTTTTTT.

The V and J genes are TRBV2 and TRBJ2-7; unclear D gene. Germline CDR1 SNHLY, CDR2 FYNNEI. The V gene lost 4 bases and the J gene lost 9 bases, with 10 bases spanning the gap. The CDR3 loop spans 11 amino acids. The CDR3 region has the DNA TGTGCCAGCAGTGGCTTCATGGGGCAGTACTTC. It translates to CASSGFMGQYF.

The chain joins TRBV7-8 to TRBJ2-3; D unresolved. This CDR3 is 16 amino acids long. Germline V gene sequence: CDR1 SGHVS, CDR2 FQNEAQ. Trimming cost V 5 bases and J 2 bases, with 17 bases left between them. The CDR3 region has the DNA TGTGCCAGCAGCCCCAGCTCCCTTACCTTCACAGATACGCAGTATTTT. Amino acid sequence: CASSPSSLTFTDTQYF.

The chain combines TRBV6-6 with TRBJ2-3; 8 bases agree with TRBD2. This CDR3 is built from 16 residues. Germline values: CDR1 MNHNY, CDR2 SVGAGI (reference sequence). The trim removed 5 bases at V and 1 base at J, leaving 8 bases unmatched. CDR3 loop: CASSKPGGEGTDTQYF. The DNA for the CDR3 is TGTGCCAGCAGTAAACCGGGAGGGGAAGGCACAGATACGCAGTATTTT.

The chain couples TRBV5-1 to TRBJ1-1, with a weak D call TRBD1 (6 bases). In germline, CDR1 is SGHRS, CDR2 YFSETQ. There are 14 residues in the CDR3. The ends were cut back, 2 bases at V and 1 base at J, with 9 bases in the middle. The CDR3 sequence is CASSFQGRNTEAFF. For the CDR3, the DNA is TGCGCCAGCAGCTTTCAGGGGAGGAACACTGAAGCTTTCTTT.

A few counts support this clone. The chain recombines TRBV27 with TRBJ1-5, with D possibly TRBD1 on 6 matching bases. The CDR3 extends over 13 amino acids. V was clipped by 7 bases and J by 1 base, with 8 bases between them. Germline lookup yields CDR1 MNHEY and CDR2 SMNVEV (reference sequence). The CDR3 region has the DNA TGTGCCAGCATTGGACAGAGCAATCAGCCCCAGCATTTT. Its translation: CASIGQSNQPQHF.

The chain joins TRBV2 to TRBJ1-5; D gene unclear. Germline values: CDR1 SNHLY, CDR2 FYNNEI. The germline V and J ends were trimmed by 1 base and 11 bases, with 12 bases remaining between them. The CDR3 spans 13 residues. In nucleotides, the CDR3 is TGTGCCAGCAGTGAAGATATTCCCCAATCCCAGCATTTT. Its protein is CASSEDIPQSQHF.

The rearrangement links TRBV19 to TRBJ1-1; D uncertain. Trimming removed 3 bases from V and 7 bases from J, with 9 bases in between. Germline V gene lookup returns CDR1 LNHDA and CDR2 SQIVND (reference sequence). The length of the CDR3 is 12 residues. Here the CDR3 reads CASSISAGEAFF. In DNA, the CDR3 is TGTGCCAGTAGTATTAGCGCAGGTGAAGCTTTCTTT.

The table lists this clone with a count of one. The gene calls are TRBV19 and TRBJ1-6; a weak D match, TRBD1 (5 bases). The V end lost 3 bases, the J end lost 7 bases, and 10 bases lay between the germline ends. From germline, CDR1 is LNHDA and CDR2 SQIVND (reference sequence). The CDR3 covers 14 residues. CDR3 DNA: TGTGCCAGTAGTATCGGCAGGGAGAATTCACCCCTCCACTTT. Translation gives CASSIGRENSPLHF.

The rearrangement uses TRBV28 and TRBJ1-2, with D hard to call. V dropped 3 bases and J dropped 8 bases, with 7 bases sitting between them. The germline V gene encodes CDR1 MDHEN and CDR2 SYDVKM. This CDR3 region has 11 residues. The CDR3 DNA reads TGTGCCAGCAGTTTGGAGCGGGGCTACACCTTC. Amino acids: CASSLERGYTF.

This rearrangement joins TRBV21-1 to TRBJ2-1; the table calls TRBD1, which could not be checked here. TRBV21-1 is a recognized pseudogene. The CDR3 has 18 residues. CDR3 nucleotide sequence: TGTGCCAGCATCCACTCTTCTCCGGGACAGGGTTCCTACAATGAGCAGTTCTTC. Amino acids: CASIHSSPGQGSYNEQFF.

The V and J genes are TRBV12-1 and TRBJ1-2. TRBV12-1 is shown as a pseudogene. There are 13 residues in the CDR3. The CDR3 region is CASSRGANYGYTF. In nucleotides, the CDR3 is TGTGCCAGCAGCCGGGGGGCTAACTATGGCTACACCTTC.

This chain links TRBV29-1 with TRBJ1-1, with 8 bases that match TRBD1. Per germline, CDR1 SQVTM and CDR2 ANQGSEA. The CDR3 extends over 13 amino acids. V shed 7 bases and J 11 bases; nucleotides not matched to a gene: 15. The CDR3 loop is CSGMSQGARVAFF. The DNA for the CDR3 is TGCAGCGGTATGAGTCAGGGGGCGAGGGTTGCTTTCTTT.